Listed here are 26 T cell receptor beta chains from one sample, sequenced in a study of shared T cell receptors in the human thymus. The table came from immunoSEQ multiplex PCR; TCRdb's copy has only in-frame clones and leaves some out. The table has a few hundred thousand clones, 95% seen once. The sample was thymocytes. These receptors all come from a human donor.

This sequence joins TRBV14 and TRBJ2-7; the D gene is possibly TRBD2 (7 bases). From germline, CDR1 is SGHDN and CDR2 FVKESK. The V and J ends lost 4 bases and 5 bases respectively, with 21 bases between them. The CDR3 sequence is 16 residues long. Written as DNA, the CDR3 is TGTGCCAGCAGCCCACCGGGAGGAAGGGGGATCCACGAGCAGTACTTC. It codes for CASSPPGGRGIHEQYF. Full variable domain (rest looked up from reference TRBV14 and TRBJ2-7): EAGVTQFPSHSVIEKGQTVTLRCDPISGHDNLYWYRRVMGKEIKFLLHFVKESKQDESGMPNNRFLAERTGGTYSTLKVQPAELEDSGVYFCASSPPGGRGIHEQYFGPGTRLTVT.

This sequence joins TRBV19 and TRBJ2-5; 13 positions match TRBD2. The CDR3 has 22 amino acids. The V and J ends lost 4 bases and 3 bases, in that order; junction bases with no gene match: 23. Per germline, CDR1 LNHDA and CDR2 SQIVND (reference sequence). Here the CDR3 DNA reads TGTGCCAGTAGTACCACTTACAATGGACTAGCGGGAGATCGGGGCAAAAAAGAGACCCAGTACTTC. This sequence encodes CASSTTYNGLAGDRGKKETQYF.

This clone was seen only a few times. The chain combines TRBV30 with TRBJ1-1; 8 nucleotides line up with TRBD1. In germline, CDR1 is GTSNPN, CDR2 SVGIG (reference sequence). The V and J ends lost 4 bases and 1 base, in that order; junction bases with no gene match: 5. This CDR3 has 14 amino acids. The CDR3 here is CAWNRGESNTEAFF. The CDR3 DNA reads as TGTGCCTGGAACAGGGGGGAATCGAACACTGAAGCTTTCTTT.

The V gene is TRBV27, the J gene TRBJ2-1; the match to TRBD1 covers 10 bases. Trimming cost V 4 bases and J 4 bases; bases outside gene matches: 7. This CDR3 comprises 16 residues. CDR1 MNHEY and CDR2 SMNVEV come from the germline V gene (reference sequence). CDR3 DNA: TGTGCCAGCAGTTCCCCGGGACAGGGGAATTACAATGAGCAGTTCTTC. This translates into CASSSPGQGNYNEQFF.

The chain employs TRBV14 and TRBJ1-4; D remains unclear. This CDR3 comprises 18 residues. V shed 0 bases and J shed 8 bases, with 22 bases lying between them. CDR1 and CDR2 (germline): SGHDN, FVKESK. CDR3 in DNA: TGTGCCAGCAGCCAAGATCTACCGCGGGGAGGGAGCGGGGAAAAACTGTTTTTT. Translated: CASSQDLPRGGSGEKLFF. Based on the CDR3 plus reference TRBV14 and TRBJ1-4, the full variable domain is EAGVTQFPSHSVIEKGQTVTLRCDPISGHDNLYWYRRVMGKEIKFLLHFVKESKQDESGMPNNRFLAERTGGTYSTLKVQPAELEDSGVYFCASSQDLPRGGSGEKLFFGSGTQLSVL.

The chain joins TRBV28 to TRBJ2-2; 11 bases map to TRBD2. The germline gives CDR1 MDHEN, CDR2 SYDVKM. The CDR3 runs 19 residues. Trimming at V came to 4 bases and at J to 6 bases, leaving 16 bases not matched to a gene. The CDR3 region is CASSWEQGSLAGGAGELFF. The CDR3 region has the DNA TGTGCCAGCAGTTGGGAACAGGGGTCCCTAGCGGGAGGTGCCGGGGAGCTGTTTTTT.

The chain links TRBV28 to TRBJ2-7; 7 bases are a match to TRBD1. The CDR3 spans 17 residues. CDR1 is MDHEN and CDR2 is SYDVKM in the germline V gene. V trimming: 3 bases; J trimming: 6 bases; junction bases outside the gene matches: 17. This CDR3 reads CASSFDPGQDPDGEQYF. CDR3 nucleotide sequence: TGTGCCAGCAGTTTTGACCCCGGACAGGACCCAGACGGCGAGCAGTACTTC.

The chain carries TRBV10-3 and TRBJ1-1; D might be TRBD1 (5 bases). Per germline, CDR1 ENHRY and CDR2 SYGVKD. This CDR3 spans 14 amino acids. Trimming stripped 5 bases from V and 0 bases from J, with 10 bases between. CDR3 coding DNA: TGTGCCATCAGTATCACAGGACTGAACACTGAAGCTTTCTTT. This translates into CAISITGLNTEAFF.

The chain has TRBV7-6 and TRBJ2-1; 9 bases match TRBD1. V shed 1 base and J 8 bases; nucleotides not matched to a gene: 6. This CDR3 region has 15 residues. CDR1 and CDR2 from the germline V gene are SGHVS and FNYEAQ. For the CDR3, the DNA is TGTGCCAGCAGCTTAGTGGACAGGGGTGAGGATGAGCAGTTCTTC. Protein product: CASSLVDRGEDEQFF.

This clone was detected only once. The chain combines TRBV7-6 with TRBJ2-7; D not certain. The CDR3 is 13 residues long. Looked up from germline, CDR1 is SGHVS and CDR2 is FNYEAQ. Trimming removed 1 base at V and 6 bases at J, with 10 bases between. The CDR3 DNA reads TGTGCCAGCAGCTTAGGGGCTCCCGGCGAGCAGTACTTC. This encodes CASSLGAPGEQYF.

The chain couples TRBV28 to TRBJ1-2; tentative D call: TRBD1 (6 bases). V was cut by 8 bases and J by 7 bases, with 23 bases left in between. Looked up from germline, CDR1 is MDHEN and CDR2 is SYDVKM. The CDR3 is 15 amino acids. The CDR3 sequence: CASQNPGQKRTGYTF. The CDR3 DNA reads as TGTGCCAGCCAAAATCCCGGACAGAAGAGGACTGGCTACACCTTC.

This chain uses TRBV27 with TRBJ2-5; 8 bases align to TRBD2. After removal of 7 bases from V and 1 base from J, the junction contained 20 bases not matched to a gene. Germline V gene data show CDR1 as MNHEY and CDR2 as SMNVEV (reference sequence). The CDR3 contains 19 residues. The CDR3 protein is CASTRWAHVASGFQETQYF. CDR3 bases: TGTGCCAGCACCCGCTGGGCCCATGTGGCTAGCGGGTTCCAAGAGACCCAGTACTTC.

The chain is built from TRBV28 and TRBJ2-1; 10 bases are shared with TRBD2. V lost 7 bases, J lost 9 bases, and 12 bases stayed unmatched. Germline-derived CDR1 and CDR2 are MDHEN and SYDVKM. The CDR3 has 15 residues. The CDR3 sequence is CASTRGLAGVFEQFF. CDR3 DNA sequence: TGTGCCAGCACCAGGGGGCTAGCGGGAGTTTTTGAGCAGTTCTTC.

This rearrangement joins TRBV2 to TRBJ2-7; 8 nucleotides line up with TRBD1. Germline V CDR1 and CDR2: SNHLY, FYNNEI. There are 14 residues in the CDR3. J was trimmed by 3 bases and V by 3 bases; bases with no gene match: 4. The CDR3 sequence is CASSERGQDYEQYF. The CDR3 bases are TGTGCCAGCAGTGAGAGGGGACAGGACTACGAGCAGTACTTC.

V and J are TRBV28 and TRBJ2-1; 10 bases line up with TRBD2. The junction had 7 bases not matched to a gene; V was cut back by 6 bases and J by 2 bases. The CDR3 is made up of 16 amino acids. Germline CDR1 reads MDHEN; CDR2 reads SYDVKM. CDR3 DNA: TGTGCCAGCAGCCGCCGACTAGCGGGCCCCTACAATGAGCAGTTCTTC. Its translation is CASSRRLAGPYNEQFF.

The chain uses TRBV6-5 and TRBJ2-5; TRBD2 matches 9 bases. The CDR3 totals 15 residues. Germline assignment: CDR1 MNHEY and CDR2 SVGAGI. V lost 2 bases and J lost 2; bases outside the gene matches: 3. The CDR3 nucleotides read TGTGCCAGCAGTTACCTGGGACTAGCACAAGAGACCCAGTACTTC. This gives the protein CASSYLGLAQETQYF.

The CDR3 nucleotides read TGTGCCAGCAGCCCCCTGGGGGAAAACAATCAGCCCCAGCATTTT. It yields the protein CASSPLGENNQPQHF. The V call is TRBV14, the J call TRBJ1-5, with D perhaps matching TRBD1 (5 bases). The ends were cut back, 4 bases at V and 3 bases at J, with 13 bases in the middle. The CDR3 covers 15 residues. Germline V gene data show CDR1 as SGHDN and CDR2 as FVKESK.

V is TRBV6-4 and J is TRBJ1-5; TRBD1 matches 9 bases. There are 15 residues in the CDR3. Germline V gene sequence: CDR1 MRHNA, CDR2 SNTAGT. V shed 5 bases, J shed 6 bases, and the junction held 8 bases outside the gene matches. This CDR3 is CASSRTGDVGQPQHF. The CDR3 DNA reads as TGTGCCAGCAGTAGGACAGGGGATGTCGGTCAGCCCCAGCATTTT.

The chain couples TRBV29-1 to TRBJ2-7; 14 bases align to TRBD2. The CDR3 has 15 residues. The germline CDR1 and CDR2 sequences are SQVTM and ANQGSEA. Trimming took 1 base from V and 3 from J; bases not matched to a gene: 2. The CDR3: CSVEAGLAGGYEQYF. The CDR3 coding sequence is TGCAGCGTTGAAGCCGGACTAGCGGGGGGCTACGAGCAGTACTTC.

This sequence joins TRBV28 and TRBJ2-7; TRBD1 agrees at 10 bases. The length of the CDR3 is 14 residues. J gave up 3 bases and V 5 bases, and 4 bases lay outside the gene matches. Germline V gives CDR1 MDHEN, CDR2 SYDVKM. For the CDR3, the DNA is TGTGCCAGCAGTCTGGGGGACAGGGGCTACGAGCAGTACTTC. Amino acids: CASSLGDRGYEQYF.

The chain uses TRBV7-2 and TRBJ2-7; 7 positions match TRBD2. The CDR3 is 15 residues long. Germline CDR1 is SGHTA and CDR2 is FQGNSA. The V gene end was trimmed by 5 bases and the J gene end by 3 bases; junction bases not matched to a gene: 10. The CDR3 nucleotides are TGTGCCAGCAGCCTCACGGCTAGCGGAAACTACGAGCAGTACTTC. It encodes CASSLTASGNYEQYF.

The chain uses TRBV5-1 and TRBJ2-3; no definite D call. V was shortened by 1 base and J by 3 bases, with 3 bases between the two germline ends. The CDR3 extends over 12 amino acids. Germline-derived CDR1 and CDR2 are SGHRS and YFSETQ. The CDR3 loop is CASSLLTDTQYF. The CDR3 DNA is TGCGCCAGCAGCTTGTTAACAGATACGCAGTATTTT.

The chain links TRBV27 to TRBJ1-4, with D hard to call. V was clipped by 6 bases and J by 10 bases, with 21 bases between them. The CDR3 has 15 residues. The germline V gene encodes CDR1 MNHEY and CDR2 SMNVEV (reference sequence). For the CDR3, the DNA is TGTGCCAGCAGCTCTACCAATTATAGATTGGGAAAACTGTTTTTT. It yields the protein CASSSTNYRLGKLFF.

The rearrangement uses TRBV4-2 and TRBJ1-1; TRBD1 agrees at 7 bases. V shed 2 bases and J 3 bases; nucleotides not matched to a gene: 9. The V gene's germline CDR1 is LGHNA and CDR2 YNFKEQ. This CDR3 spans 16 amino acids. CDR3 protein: CASSQSTQGQDTEAFF. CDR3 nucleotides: TGTGCCAGCAGCCAATCCACACAGGGGCAGGACACTGAAGCTTTCTTT.

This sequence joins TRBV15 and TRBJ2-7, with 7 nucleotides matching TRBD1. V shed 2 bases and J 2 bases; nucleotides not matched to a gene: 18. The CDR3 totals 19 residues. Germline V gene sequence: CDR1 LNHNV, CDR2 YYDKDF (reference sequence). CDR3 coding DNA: TGTGCCACCAGCAGAATTGCGGGCTCGACAGGGCTGGGGACCTACGAGCAGTACTTC. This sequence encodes CATSRIAGSTGLGTYEQYF.

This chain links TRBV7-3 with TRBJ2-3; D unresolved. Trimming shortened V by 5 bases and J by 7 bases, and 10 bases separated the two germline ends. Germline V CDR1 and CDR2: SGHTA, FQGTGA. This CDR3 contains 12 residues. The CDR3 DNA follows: TGTGCCAGCAGCCTCAGCGAAAATACGCAGTATTTT. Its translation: CASSLSENTQYF. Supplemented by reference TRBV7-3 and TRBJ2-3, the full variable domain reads GAGVSQTPSNKVTEKGKYVELRCDPISGHTALYWYRQSLGQGPEFLIYFQGTGAADDSGLPNDRFFAVRPEGSVSTLKIQRTERGDSAVYLCASSLSENTQYFGPGTRLTVL.